A single sample gave rise to the 9 T cell receptor beta chains below, sequenced in a study of blood T cells in healthy people across ages. Primed by a sample-barcoded 5' primer and a J-beta primer mix, a second PCR proceeded for 7 to 11 cycles. MiXCR, applied by TCRdb to the 5' RACE reads, yields one record per CDR3 protein. The sample yields more than 700,000 distinct CDR3 sequences, 50% to 65% seen once. The sample was blood. The source of these receptors is an elderly man in good health.

J is TRBJ2-6 and V is TRBV12-3 or TRBV12-4, with D perhaps TRBD1 or TRBD2 (5 bases each). V was pared by 4 bases and J by 2 bases, with 9 bases between. The CDR3 runs to 15 residues. CDR3 nucleotides: TGTGCCAGCAGTTCAACGGGACCTGGGGCCAACGTCCTGACTTTC. This translates into CASSSTGPGANVLTF.

The rearrangement uses TRBV28 and TRBJ1-1, with D possibly matching TRBD1 (6 bases). Germline CDR1 MDHEN, CDR2 SYDVKM. The germline V and J ends were trimmed by 8 bases and 0 bases, with 10 bases remaining between them. The CDR3 is made up of 13 amino acids. In DNA form, the CDR3 reads TGTGCCAGCTGGGACACATTGAACACTGAAGCTTTCTTT. Amino acid sequence: CASWDTLNTEAFF.

This clonotype was detected only once. The chain combines TRBV27 with TRBJ1-1, with TRBD1 identical over 7 bases. The germline CDR1 and CDR2 sequences are MNHEY and SMNVEV (reference sequence). Losses at the gene ends were 5 bases for V and 4 bases for J; bases not matched to a gene: 13. This CDR3 has 16 amino acids. CDR3 in DNA: TGTGCCAGCAGTCCCCGACAGGGTACGGGGTCCACTGAAGCTTTCTTT. It is translated as CASSPRQGTGSTEAFF.

V and J are TRBV5-1 and TRBJ2-3; TRBD2 agrees at 14 bases. The V gene's germline CDR1 is SGHRS and CDR2 YFSETQ. V was pared by 4 bases and J by 0 bases, with 10 bases of the junction left unmatched. The CDR3 length is 19 residues. CDR3 bases: TGCGCCAGCAGCCCAGGACTAGCGGGAGGTTTCGCTAGCACAGATACGCAGTATTTT. Amino acids: CASSPGLAGGFASTDTQYF.

The rearrangement links TRBV11-3 to TRBJ2-1; 10 nucleotides align to TRBD2. Germline CDR1 SGHNT, CDR2 YENEEA. The CDR3 totals 17 residues. After removal of 0 bases from V and 6 bases from J, the junction contained 8 bases not matched to a gene. CDR3 coding DNA: TGTGCCAGCAGCTTAGATCAAGCGGGAGGGCCGAGCAATGAGCAGTTCTTC. Amino acid sequence: CASSLDQAGGPSNEQFF. Full variable domain (outside the CDR3, taken from reference TRBV11-3 and TRBJ2-1): EAGVVQSPRYKIIEKKQPVAFWCNPISGHNTLYWYLQNLGQGPELLIRYENEEAVDDSQLPKDRFSAERLKGVDSTLKIQPAELGDSAVYLCASSLDQAGGPSNEQFFGPGTRLTVL.

CDR3 loop: CSARDLKRSYQETQYF. In nucleotides, the CDR3 is TGCAGTGCTAGAGATTTGAAACGTTCGTACCAAGAGACCCAGTACTTC. The genes are TRBV20-1 and TRBJ2-4, with D uncertain. The end of the DNA aligns better with TRBJ2-5, so the J call may be wrong. The CDR3 runs to 16 residues. Looked up from germline, CDR1 is DFQATT and CDR2 is SNEGSKA (reference sequence).

This clonotype turned up a few times. V and J are TRBV5-6 and TRBJ1-2; D is unresolved. This CDR3 contains 14 residues. Per the germline V gene, CDR1 is SGHDT and CDR2 is YYEEEE. The V gene lost 0 bases and the J gene lost 4 bases, with 10 bases spanning the gap. The CDR3: CASSLVGTIYGYTF. CDR3 DNA sequence: TGTGCCAGCAGCTTGGTCGGTACAATCTATGGCTACACCTTC.

This clonotype was seen a single time. The junction departs from the called germline gene at one end, perhaps through a read error. This chain links TRBV29-1 with TRBJ2-1; TRBD1 matches 10 bases. Judging by the DNA end, TRBJ2-7 fits better; the J call may be wrong. CDR1 and CDR2 from the germline V gene are SQVTM and ANQGSEA. The CDR3 loop spans 13 amino acids. This CDR3 is CSAGDRGYYKQYF. CDR3 nucleotide sequence: TGCAGCGCCGGGGACAGGGGATACTACAAGCAGTACTTC.

Concerning this clonotype: The junction does not match germline at one end; this may be a read error. The rearrangement joins TRBV10-3 to TRBJ2-1; 12 positions agree with TRBD2. Per germline, CDR1 ENHRY and CDR2 SYGVKD. CDR3 length equals 15 residues. CDR3 DNA sequence: TGTGCCACCAGTGAGACTAGCGGGGGCTACAATGAGCAGTTCTTC. Protein product: CATSETSGGYNEQFF.